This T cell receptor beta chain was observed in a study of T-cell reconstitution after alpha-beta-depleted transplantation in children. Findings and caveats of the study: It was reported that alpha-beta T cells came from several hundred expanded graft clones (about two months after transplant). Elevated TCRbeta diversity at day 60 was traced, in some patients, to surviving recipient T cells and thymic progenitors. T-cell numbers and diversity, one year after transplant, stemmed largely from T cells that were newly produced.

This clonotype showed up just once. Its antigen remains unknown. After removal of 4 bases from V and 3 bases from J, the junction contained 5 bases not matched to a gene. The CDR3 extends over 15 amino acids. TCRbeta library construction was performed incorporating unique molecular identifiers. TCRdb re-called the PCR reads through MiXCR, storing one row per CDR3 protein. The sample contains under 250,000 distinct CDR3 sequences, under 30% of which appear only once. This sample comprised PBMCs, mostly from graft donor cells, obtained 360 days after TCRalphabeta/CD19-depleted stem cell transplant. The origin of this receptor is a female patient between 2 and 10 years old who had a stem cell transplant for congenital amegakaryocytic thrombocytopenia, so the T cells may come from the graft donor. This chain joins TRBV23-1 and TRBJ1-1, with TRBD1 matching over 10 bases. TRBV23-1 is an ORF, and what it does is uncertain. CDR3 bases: TGCGCCAGCAGTCCGGGGGACAGGGGTGACACTGAAGCTTTCTTT. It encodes CASSPGDRGDTEAFF.